This is a list of T cell receptor beta chains from one sample in a study of blood T cell repertoires in COVID-19. Using immunoSEQ multiplex PCR, the repertoire was profiled, and TCRdb retains in-frame clones only, with some absent. The data contain under 200,000 clones, about 86% of them singletons. The sequencing input was peripheral blood. These receptor sequences come from a woman in her 70s with COVID-19, enrolled during active disease. The CDR3 runs from the conserved cysteine through the conserved F or W. The D gene is left open where the match is weak. Clone size appears in some rows only: once, few, many, or a class for an expanded clone.

clone size: once; J gene: TRBJ2-2; D gene: TRBD2; V gene: TRBV10-3; CDR3 DNA: TGTGCCATCAGTGAGTTAGGACTAGCGAACACCGGGGAGCTGTTTTTT; CDR3 protein: CAISELGLANTGELFF
clone size: NA; J gene: TRBJ1-4; D gene: TRBD1; V gene: TRBV24-1; CDR3 DNA: TGTGCCACCAGTGATCGTACACCGGGACAGGGAAATGAAAAACTGTTTTTT; CDR3 protein: CATSDRTPGQGNEKLFF
clone size: NA; J gene: TRBJ1-6; D gene: TRBD1; V gene: TRBV2; CDR3 DNA: TGTGCCAGCAGGGGACAGGGAGGTTCACCCCTCCACTTT; CDR3 protein: CASRGQGGSPLHF
clone size: NA; J gene: TRBJ2-3; D gene: TRBD2; V gene: TRBV10-3; CDR3 DNA: TGTGCCATCAGCCTAGCGGGGGGGAGCACAGATACGCAGTATTTT; CDR3 protein: CAISLAGGSTDTQYF
clone size: NA; J gene: TRBJ2-7; D gene: NA; V gene: TRBV5-1; CDR3 DNA: TGCGCCAGCAGCTTGGAAGGGGTGAGCTCCTACGAGCAGTACTTC; CDR3 protein: CASSLEGVSSYEQYF
clone size: NA; J gene: TRBJ1-6; D gene: NA; V gene: TRBV28; CDR3 DNA: TGTGCCAGCAGTTTTAATCCGCAGGCCAACTCACCCCTCCACTTT; CDR3 protein: CASSFNPQANSPLHF
clone size: few; J gene: TRBJ2-1; D gene: NA; V gene: TRBV7-2; CDR3 DNA: TGTGCCAGCAGCTTACAGGCCGGGGGTCCTCCCTACAATGAGCAGTTCTTC; CDR3 protein: CASSLQAGGPPYNEQFF
clone size: NA; J gene: TRBJ2-2; D gene: TRBD1; V gene: TRBV6-2/TRBV6-3; CDR3 DNA: TGTGCCAGCAGTCAGGACAGGGCGAACACCGGGGAGCTGTTTTTT; CDR3 protein: CASSQDRANTGELFF
clone size: NA; J gene: TRBJ2-7; D gene: TRBD1; V gene: TRBV6-5; CDR3 DNA: TGTGCCAGCAGTTACCGGGACAGGGGCTCCTACGAGCAGTACTTC; CDR3 protein: CASSYRDRGSYEQYF
clone size: NA; J gene: TRBJ1-4; D gene: NA; V gene: TRBV7-2; CDR3 DNA: TGTGCCAGCAGCTTTGTGGCAGGGGCAACTAATGAAAAACTGTTTTTT; CDR3 protein: CASSFVAGATNEKLFF
clone size: NA; J gene: TRBJ2-1; D gene: TRBD2; V gene: TRBV5-1; CDR3 DNA: TGCGCCAGCAGCTCGGCTGGCGGGGGGACCAACTACAATGAGCAGTTCTTC; CDR3 protein: CASSSAGGGTNYNEQFF
clone size: NA; J gene: TRBJ1-1; D gene: TRBD1; V gene: TRBV4-2; CDR3 DNA: TGTGCCAGCAGCCAAGAGGGGACAGGGCTGACTGAAGCTTTCTTT; CDR3 protein: CASSQEGTGLTEAFF
clone size: NA; J gene: TRBJ2-7; D gene: TRBD1; V gene: TRBV7-2; CDR3 DNA: TGTGCCAGCAGCTTACAGGGACAGATTTACGAGCAGTACTTC; CDR3 protein: CASSLQGQIYEQYF
clone size: once; J gene: TRBJ1-2; D gene: NA; V gene: TRBV7-9; CDR3 DNA: TGTGCCAGCAGCTTAGATAACACCTTC; CDR3 protein: CASSLDNTF
clone size: NA; J gene: TRBJ2-1; D gene: NA; V gene: TRBV7-2; CDR3 DNA: TGTGCCAGCAGCCCTGAAGCGGCCGTGATTGAGCAGTTCTTC; CDR3 protein: CASSPEAAVIEQFF